This is a list of T cell receptor beta chains from one sample in a study of beta chain features in type 1 diabetes. Profiled with immunoSEQ multiplex PCR; TCRdb holds only in-frame clones, not every one. The table lists around 260,000 clones, over 20% of them singletons. The specimen was naive CD4+ T cells from blood. These receptors all come from a woman aged 40 to 55 with type 1 diabetes. Both conserved end residues are part of each CDR3. A D gene is named only where the DNA matches it firmly. Rows give clone size only sometimes, using once, few, many, or a class for an expanded clone.

v_call	j_call	clone_size	d_call	cdr3_aa	cdr3_nt
TRBV13	TRBJ2-5	.	.	CASSWGDRETQYF	TGTGCCAGCAGCTGGGGCGATCGGGAGACCCAGTACTTC
TRBV4-3	TRBJ2-3	few	TRBD2	CASSQEGTAGGGDTQYF	TGCGCCAGCAGCCAAGAAGGGACGGCGGGAGGCGGGGATACGCAGTATTTT
TRBV30	TRBJ2-2	few	TRBD1	CAWTRDRGTGELFF	TGTGCCTGGACCCGGGACAGGGGCACCGGGGAGCTGTTTTTT
TRBV7-9	TRBJ2-1	few	.	CASPPGGSYNEQFF	TGTGCCAGTCCACCCGGGGGCTCCTACAATGAGCAGTTCTTC
TRBV7-2	TRBJ2-1	few	.	CASNSRPGLLGNEQFF	TGTGCCAGCAACTCTCGGCCGGGACTCTTAGGGAATGAGCAGTTCTTC
TRBV5-1	TRBJ1-1	.	.	CASSPDSEAFF	TGCGCCAGCAGCCCTGACAGTGAAGCTTTCTTT
TRBV5-4	TRBJ1-2	few	TRBD1	CASSPGQGIGGYTF	TGTGCCAGCAGCCCGGGACAGGGGATAGGTGGCTACACCTTC
TRBV7-2	TRBJ2-5	.	TRBD2	CASSLATAGLAETQYF	TGTGCCAGCAGCTTAGCTACCGCCGGACTAGCGGAGACCCAGTACTTC
TRBV5-1	TRBJ2-1	few	TRBD1	CASSPGTGTLDNEQFF	TGCGCCAGCAGCCCCGGGACAGGGACTTTGGACAATGAGCAGTTCTTC
TRBV30	TRBJ1-1	.	.	CAWSNEREAFF	TGTGCCTGGAGTAACGAGAGGGAAGCTTTCTTT
TRBV28	TRBJ2-2	.	.	CASSLPSAPPGELFF	TGTGCCAGCAGTTTACCTAGCGCCCCCCCCGGGGAGCTGTTTTTT
TRBV5-1	TRBJ2-3	.	TRBD2	CASSLTGTSGRASGQYF	TGCGCCAGCAGCTTAACCGGGACTAGCGGGAGGGCCTCCGGGCAGTATTTT
TRBV5-4	TRBJ1-6	few	TRBD1	CASSTTGLNNSPLHF	TGTGCCAGCAGCACGACAGGGTTGAATAATTCACCCCTCCACTTT
TRBV19	TRBJ1-5	.	.	CASSIREYQPQHF	TGTGCCAGTAGTATCCGGGAGTACCAGCCCCAGCATTTT
TRBV19	TRBJ1-2	few	TRBD1	CASSIGQGHFDGYTF	TGTGCCAGTAGTATCGGACAGGGCCATTTCGATGGCTACACCTTC
TRBV5-4	TRBJ1-4	.	TRBD1	CASSSSGTGNEKLFF	TGTGCCAGCAGTTCCTCCGGGACAGGGAATGAAAAACTGTTTTTT
TRBV28	TRBJ2-6	.	.	CASSWGPGANVLTF	TGTGCCAGCAGCTGGGGCCCTGGGGCCAACGTCCTGACTTTC
TRBV7-9	TRBJ1-1	.	.	CASSLVGLMNTEAFF	TGTGCCAGCAGCTTAGTGGGGCTCATGAACACTGAAGCTTTCTTT
TRBV9	TRBJ2-7	few	.	CASSYWGGRDEQYF	TGTGCCAGCAGCTACTGGGGGGGGCGGGACGAGCAGTACTTC
TRBV2	TRBJ2-3	few	TRBD2	CASILAGEGADTQYF	TGTGCCAGCATCCTAGCGGGAGAGGGAGCAGATACGCAGTATTTT
TRBV5-4	TRBJ1-2	few	.	CASSVTQANYGYTF	TGTGCCAGCAGCGTCACACAGGCTAACTATGGCTACACCTTC
TRBV7-2	TRBJ1-5	.	.	CASSRPGNQPQHF	TGTGCCAGCAGCCGTCCCGGCAATCAGCCCCAGCATTTT
TRBV20-1	TRBJ1-1	once	.	CSSTGNTEAFF	TGCAGTTCAACAGGGAACACTGAAGCTTTCTTT
TRBV19	TRBJ1-2	.	.	CASSIGEADYGYTF	TGTGCCAGTAGTATAGGAGAAGCGGACTATGGCTACACCTTC
TRBV28	TRBJ2-5	few	.	CASSSRFRMTQYF	TGTGCCAGCAGTTCTAGGTTTCGAATGACCCAGTACTTC
TRBV28	TRBJ2-1	few	.	CASSAPGTANSWEFF	TGTGCCAGCAGTGCCCCCGGGACTGCCAATTCATGGGAGTTCTTC
TRBV5-1	TRBJ2-4	.	TRBD2	CASSPGTSGAAGIQYF	TGCGCCAGCAGCCCGGGGACTAGCGGGGCGGCAGGGATTCAGTACTTC
TRBV18	TRBJ2-5	.	.	CASSLYQGEQETQYF	TGTGCCAGCTCACTCTACCAGGGCGAGCAAGAGACCCAGTACTTC
TRBV7-9	TRBJ1-1	few	TRBD1	CASSKPGQANTEAFF	TGTGCCAGCAGCAAACCGGGACAGGCGAACACTGAAGCTTTCTTT
TRBV29-1	TRBJ1-1	.	TRBD1	CSTGTGGFTEAFF	TGCAGCACAGGGACAGGGGGTTTCACTGAAGCTTTCTTT
TRBV4-3	TRBJ1-1	few	.	CASSQDHEGGTEAFF	TGCGCCAGCAGCCAAGATCATGAAGGGGGCACTGAAGCTTTCTTT
TRBV7-9	TRBJ2-5	.	.	CASSLALRKTQYF	TGTGCCAGCAGCTTAGCTCTCAGGAAGACCCAGTACTTC
TRBV7-9	TRBJ2-7	.	TRBD2	CASSRAGGSDEQYF	TGTGCCAGCAGCCGGGCGGGGGGGTCAGACGAGCAGTACTTC
TRBV5-4	TRBJ2-5	.	TRBD2	CASSSGLAGFTQETQYF	TGTGCCAGCAGCTCAGGACTAGCGGGGTTCACACAAGAGACCCAGTACTTC
TRBV5-1	TRBJ1-5	.	TRBD1	CASSTGDNQPQHF	TGCGCCAGCTCGACAGGGGATAATCAGCCCCAGCATTTT
TRBV9	TRBJ2-1	few	TRBD2	CASSVAPGLAGGGNEQFF	TGTGCCAGCAGCGTAGCTCCCGGACTAGCGGGGGGTGGGAATGAGCAGTTCTTC
TRBV30	TRBJ2-5	.	.	CAWRFGSQETQYF	TGTGCCTGGAGGTTTGGTAGCCAAGAGACCCAGTACTTC
TRBV20-1	TRBJ2-5	.	.	CSALPQETQYF	TGCAGTGCCCTTCCCCAAGAGACCCAGTACTTC
TRBV11-2	TRBJ2-5	few	.	CASTRSPGQETQYF	TGTGCCAGCACGAGAAGTCCAGGGCAAGAGACCCAGTACTTC
TRBV7-3	TRBJ2-1	few	.	CASSPPGVRTEQFF	TGTGCCAGCAGCCCTCCAGGGGTTCGGACTGAGCAGTTCTTC
TRBV5-6	TRBJ2-7	.	.	CASSSLTGSYEQYF	TGTGCCAGCAGCTCCCTGACAGGTTCCTACGAGCAGTACTTC